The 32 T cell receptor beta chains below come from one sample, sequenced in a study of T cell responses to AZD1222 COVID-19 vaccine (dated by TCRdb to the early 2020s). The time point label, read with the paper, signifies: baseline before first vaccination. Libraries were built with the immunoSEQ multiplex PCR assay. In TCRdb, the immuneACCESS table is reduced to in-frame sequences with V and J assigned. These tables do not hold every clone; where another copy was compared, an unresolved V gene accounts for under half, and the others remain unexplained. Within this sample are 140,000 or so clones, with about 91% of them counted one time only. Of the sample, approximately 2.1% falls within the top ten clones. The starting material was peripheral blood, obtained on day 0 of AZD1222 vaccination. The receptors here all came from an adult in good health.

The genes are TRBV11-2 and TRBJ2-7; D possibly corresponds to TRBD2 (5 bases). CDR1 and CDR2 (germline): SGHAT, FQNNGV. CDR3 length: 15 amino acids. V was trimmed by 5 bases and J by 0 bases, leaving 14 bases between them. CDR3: CASSRLTIGSYEQYF. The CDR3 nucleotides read TGTGCCAGCAGCAGGCTGACTATCGGCTCCTACGAGCAGTACTTC. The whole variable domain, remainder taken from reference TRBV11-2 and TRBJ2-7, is EAGVAQSPRYKIIEKRQSVAFWCNPISGHATLYWYQQILGQGPKLLIQFQNNGVVDDSQLPKDRFSAERLKGVDSTLKIQPAKLEDSAVYLCASSRLTIGSYEQYFGPGTRLTVT.

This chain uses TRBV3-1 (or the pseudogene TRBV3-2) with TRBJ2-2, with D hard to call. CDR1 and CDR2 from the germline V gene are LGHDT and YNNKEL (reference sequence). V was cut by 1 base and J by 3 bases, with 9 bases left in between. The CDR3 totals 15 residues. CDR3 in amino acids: CASSQGVVHTGELFF. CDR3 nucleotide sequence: TGTGCCAGCAGCCAAGGGGTAGTCCACACCGGGGAGCTGTTTTTT.

The CDR3 nucleotides read TGTGCCACTGGGACAGGGGGGCCCTCTAATGAAAAACTGTTTTTT. Residues: CATGTGGPSNEKLFF. The genes are TRBV19 and TRBJ1-4; 11 bases agree with TRBD1. This CDR3 contains 15 residues. Germline V gene sequence: CDR1 LNHDA, CDR2 SQIVND (reference sequence). The ends lost 10 bases at V and 3 bases at J; junction bases unmatched: 7. Filled out from reference TRBV19 and TRBJ1-4, the complete variable domain reads DGGITQSPKYLFRKEGQNVTLSCEQNLNHDAMYWYRQDPGQGLRLIYYSQIVNDFQKGDIAEGYSVSREKKESFPLTVTSAQKNPTAFYLCATGTGGPSNEKLFFGSGTQLSVL.

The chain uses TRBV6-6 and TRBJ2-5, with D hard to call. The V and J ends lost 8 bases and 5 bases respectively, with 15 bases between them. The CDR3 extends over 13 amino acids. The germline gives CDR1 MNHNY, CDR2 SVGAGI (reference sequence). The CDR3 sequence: CASHSRSKETQYF. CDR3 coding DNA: TGTGCCAGCCACTCTAGAAGTAAGGAGACCCAGTACTTC.

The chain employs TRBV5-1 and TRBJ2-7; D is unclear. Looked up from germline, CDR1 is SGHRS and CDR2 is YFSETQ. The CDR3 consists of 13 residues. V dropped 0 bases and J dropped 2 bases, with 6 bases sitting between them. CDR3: CASSLDRTYEQYF. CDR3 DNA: TGCGCCAGCAGCTTGGACAGAACCTACGAGCAGTACTTC.

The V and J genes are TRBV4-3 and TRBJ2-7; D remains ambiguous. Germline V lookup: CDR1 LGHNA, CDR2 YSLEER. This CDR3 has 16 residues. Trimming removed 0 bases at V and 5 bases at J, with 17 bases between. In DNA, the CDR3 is TGCGCCAGCAGCCAAGATAGTCGGGTTTCTTGGGACGAGCAGTACTTC. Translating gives CASSQDSRVSWDEQYF.

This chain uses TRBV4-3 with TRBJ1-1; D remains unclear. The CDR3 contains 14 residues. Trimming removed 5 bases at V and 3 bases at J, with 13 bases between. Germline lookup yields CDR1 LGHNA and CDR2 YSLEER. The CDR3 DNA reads TGCGCCAGCAGCGTGGTAGGGTCGGACACTGAAGCTTTCTTT. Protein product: CASSVVGSDTEAFF.

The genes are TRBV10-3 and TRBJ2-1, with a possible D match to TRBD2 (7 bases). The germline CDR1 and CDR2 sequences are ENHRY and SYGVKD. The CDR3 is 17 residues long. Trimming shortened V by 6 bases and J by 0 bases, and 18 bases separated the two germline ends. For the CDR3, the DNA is TGTGCCATCAGAGGAGGGGGGCGGGGGAGCTCCTACAATGAGCAGTTCTTC. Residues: CAIRGGGRGSSYNEQFF.

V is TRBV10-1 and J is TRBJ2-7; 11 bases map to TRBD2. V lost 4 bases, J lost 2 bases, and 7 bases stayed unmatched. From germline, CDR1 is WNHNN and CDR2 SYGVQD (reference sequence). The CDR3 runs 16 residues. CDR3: CASSGSLAGEPYEQYF. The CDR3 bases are TGCGCCAGCAGTGGATCACTAGCGGGGGAACCCTACGAGCAGTACTTC.

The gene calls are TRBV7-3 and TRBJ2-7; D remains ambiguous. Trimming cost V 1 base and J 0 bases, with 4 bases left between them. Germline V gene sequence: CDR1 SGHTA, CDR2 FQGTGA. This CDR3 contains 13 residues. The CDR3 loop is CASSLSASYEQYF. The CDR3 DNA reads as TGTGCCAGCAGCTTAAGTGCCTCCTACGAGCAGTACTTC.

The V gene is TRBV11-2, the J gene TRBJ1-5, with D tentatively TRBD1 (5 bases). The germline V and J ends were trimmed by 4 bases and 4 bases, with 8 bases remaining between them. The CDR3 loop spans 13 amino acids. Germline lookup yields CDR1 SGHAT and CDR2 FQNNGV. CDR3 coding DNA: TGTGCCAGCAGCTGGGGACTAAATCAGCCCCAGCATTTT. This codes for CASSWGLNQPQHF.

The DNA for the CDR3 is TGCGCCAGCAGTGATTACCGGGACAGGGTAAACAACACTGAAGCTTTCTTT. This translates into CASSDYRDRVNNTEAFF. This chain joins TRBV10-1 and TRBJ1-1, with 9 positions matching TRBD1. Germline CDR1 and CDR2: WNHNN and SYGVQD (reference sequence). The V and J ends lost 3 bases and 2 bases, in that order; junction bases with no gene match: 10. The CDR3 is made up of 17 amino acids.

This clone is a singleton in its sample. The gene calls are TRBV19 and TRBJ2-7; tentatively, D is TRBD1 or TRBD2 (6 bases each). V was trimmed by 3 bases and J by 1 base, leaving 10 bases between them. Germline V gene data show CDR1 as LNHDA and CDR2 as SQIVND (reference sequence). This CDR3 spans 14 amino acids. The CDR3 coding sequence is TGTGCCAGTAGTATCACGGGGGCGTCCTACGAGCAGTACTTC. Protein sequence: CASSITGASYEQYF.

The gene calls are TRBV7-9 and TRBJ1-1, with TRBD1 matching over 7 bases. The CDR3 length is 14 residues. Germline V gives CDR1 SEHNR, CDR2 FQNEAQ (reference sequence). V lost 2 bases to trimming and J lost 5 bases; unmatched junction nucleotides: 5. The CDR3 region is CASSLQGEGTEAFF. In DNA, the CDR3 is TGTGCCAGCAGCTTACAGGGGGAAGGGACTGAAGCTTTCTTT.

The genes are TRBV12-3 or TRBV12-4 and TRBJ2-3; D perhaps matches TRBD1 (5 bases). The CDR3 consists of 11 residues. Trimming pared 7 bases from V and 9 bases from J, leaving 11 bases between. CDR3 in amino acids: CASTWGPTQYF. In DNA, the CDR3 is TGTGCCAGCACCTGGGGCCCGACGCAGTATTTT.

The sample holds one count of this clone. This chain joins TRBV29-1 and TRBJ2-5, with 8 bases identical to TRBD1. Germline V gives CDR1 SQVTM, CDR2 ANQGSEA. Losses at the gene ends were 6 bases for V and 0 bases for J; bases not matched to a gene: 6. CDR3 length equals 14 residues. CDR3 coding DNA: TGCAGCGTAGAAACGGACAGGGACCAAGAGACCCAGTACTTC. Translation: CSVETDRDQETQYF.

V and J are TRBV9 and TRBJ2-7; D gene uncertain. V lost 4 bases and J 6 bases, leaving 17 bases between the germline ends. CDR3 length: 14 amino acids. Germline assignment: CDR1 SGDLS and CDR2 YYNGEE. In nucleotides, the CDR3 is TGTGCCAGCAGCCGATTCCCCCCGCCTAGCGAGCAGTACTTC. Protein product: CASSRFPPPSEQYF.

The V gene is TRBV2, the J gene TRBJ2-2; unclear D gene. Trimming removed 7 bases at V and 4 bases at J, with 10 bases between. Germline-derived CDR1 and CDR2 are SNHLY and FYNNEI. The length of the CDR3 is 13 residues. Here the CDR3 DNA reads TGTGCCAGCACAACAAGACCCACCGGGGAGCTGTTTTTT. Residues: CASTTRPTGELFF.

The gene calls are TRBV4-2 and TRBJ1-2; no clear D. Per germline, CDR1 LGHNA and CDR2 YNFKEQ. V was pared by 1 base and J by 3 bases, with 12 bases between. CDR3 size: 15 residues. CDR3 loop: CASSQGIKRDYGYTF. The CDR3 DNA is TGTGCCAGCAGCCAAGGGATAAAAAGGGACTATGGCTACACCTTC.

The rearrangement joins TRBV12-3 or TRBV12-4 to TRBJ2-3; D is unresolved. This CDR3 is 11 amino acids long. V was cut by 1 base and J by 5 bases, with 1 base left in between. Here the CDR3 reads CASSLVDTQYF. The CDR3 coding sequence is TGTGCCAGCAGTTTAGTAGATACGCAGTATTTT.

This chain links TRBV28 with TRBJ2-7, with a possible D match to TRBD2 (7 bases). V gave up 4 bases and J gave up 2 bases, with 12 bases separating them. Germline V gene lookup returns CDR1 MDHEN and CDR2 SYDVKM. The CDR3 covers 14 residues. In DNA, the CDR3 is TGTGCCAGCAGTTCAGGAGGGGGGGCCTACGAGCAGTACTTC. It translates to CASSSGGGAYEQYF.

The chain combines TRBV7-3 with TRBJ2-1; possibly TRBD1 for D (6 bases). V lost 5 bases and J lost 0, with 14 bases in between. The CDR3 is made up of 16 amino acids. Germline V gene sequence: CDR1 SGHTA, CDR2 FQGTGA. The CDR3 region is CASSEGKGDSYNEQFF. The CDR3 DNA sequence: TGTGCCAGCAGCGAGGGGAAGGGGGACTCCTACAATGAGCAGTTCTTC.

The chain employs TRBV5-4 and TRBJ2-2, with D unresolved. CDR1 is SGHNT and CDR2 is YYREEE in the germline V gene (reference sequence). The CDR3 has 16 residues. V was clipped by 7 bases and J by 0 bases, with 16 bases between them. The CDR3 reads CASSPRVYANTGELFF. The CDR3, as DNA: TGTGCCAGCTCTCCAAGGGTCTACGCGAACACCGGGGAGCTGTTTTTT. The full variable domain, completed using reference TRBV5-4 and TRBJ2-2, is ETGVTQSPTHLIKTRGQQVTLRCSSQSGHNTVSWYQQALGQGPQFIFQYYREEENGRGNFPPRFSGLQFPNYSSELNVNALELDDSALYLCASSPRVYANTGELFFGEGSRLTVL.

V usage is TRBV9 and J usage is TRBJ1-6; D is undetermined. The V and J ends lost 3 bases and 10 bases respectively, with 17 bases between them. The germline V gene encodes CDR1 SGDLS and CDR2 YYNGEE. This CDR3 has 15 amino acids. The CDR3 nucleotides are TGTGCCAGCAGCGCCGGTGGGTATTTAGAGTCACCCCTCCACTTT. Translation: CASSAGGYLESPLHF.

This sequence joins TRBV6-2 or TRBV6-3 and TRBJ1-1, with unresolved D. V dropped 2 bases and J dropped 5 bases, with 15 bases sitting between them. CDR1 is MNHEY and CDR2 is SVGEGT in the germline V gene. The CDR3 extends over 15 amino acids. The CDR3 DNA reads TGTGCCAGCAGTTACCCCTACGCCCTGGGGACTGAAGCTTTCTTT. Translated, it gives CASSYPYALGTEAFF.

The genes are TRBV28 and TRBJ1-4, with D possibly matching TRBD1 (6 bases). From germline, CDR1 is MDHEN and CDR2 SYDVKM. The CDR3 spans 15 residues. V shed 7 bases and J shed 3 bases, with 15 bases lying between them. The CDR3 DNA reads TGTGCCAGCACCCAATTGGGGGCGGCTAATGAAAAACTGTTTTTT. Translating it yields CASTQLGAANEKLFF.

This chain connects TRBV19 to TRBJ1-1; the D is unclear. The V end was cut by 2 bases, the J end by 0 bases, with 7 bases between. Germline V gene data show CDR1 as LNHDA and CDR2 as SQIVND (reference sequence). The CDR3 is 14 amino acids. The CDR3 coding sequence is TGTGCCAGTAGTATACCAGGCCTGAACACTGAAGCTTTCTTT. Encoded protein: CASSIPGLNTEAFF. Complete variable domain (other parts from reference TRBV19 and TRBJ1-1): DGGITQSPKYLFRKEGQNVTLSCEQNLNHDAMYWYRQDPGQGLRLIYYSQIVNDFQKGDIAEGYSVSREKKESFPLTVTSAQKNPTAFYLCASSIPGLNTEAFFGQGTRLTVV.

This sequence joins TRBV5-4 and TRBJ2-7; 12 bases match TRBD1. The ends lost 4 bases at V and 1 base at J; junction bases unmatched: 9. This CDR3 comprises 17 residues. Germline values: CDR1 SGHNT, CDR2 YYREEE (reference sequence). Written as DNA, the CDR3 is TGTGCCAGCAGCCCGGGACAGGGGGCGACTAGGTCCTACGAGCAGTACTTC. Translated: CASSPGQGATRSYEQYF.

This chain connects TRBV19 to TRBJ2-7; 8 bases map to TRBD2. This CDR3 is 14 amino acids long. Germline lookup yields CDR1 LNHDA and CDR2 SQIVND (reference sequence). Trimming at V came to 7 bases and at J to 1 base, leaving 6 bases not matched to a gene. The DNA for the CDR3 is TGTGCCAGTAACGCCGGGGGGGATTCCTACGAGCAGTACTTC. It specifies CASNAGGDSYEQYF.

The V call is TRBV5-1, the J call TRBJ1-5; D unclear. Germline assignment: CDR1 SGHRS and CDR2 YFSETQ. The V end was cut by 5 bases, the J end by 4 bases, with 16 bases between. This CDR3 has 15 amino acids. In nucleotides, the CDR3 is TGCGCCAGCAGACTCACCGCAGGTATAAATCAGCCCCAGCATTTT. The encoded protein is CASRLTAGINQPQHF.

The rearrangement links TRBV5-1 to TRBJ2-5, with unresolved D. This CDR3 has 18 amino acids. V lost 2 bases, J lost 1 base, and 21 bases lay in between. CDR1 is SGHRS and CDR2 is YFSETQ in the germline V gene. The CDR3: CASSFLAEDWRIQETQYF. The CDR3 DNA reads TGCGCCAGCAGCTTCTTAGCTGAAGATTGGCGCATCCAAGAGACCCAGTACTTC.

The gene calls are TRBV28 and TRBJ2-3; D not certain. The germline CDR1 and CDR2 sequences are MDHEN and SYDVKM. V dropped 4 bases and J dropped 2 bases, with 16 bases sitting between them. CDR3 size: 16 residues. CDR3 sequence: CASSSIRKRPTDTQYF. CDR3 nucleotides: TGTGCCAGCAGTTCAATTCGGAAAAGACCCACAGATACGCAGTATTTT.